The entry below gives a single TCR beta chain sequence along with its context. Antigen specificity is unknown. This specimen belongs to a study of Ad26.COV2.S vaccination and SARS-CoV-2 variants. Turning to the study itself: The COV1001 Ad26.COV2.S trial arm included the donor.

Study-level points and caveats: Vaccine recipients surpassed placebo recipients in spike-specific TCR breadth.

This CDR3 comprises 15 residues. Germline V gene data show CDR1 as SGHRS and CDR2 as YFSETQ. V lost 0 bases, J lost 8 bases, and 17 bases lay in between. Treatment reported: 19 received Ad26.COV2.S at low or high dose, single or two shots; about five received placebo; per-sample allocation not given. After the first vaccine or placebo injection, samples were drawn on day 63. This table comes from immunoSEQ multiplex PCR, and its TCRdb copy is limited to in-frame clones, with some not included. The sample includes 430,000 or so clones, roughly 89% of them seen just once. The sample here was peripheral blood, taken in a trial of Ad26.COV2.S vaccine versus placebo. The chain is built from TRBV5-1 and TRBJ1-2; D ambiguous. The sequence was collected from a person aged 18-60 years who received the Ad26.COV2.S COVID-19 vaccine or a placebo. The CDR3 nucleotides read TGCGCCAGCAGCTTGGATCCGGGGAAGCAGGCCGGCTACACCTTC. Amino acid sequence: CASSLDPGKQAGYTF.